The next 19 T cell receptor beta chains were all read from a single sample in a study of T-cell memory formation after mild COVID-19. TCRdb analysed the 5' RACE reads with MiXCR anew, one entry per CDR3 protein. The data hold around 450,000 distinct CDR3 sequences, with 20% to 25% observed a single time. The sequencing input was PBMCs or a T cell subset sorted from them (not recorded which). Receptor source: an adult woman who had mild COVID-19 (a few samples of this study predate the infection). Cell type and time point are not known.

V and J are TRBV12-3 or TRBV12-4 and TRBJ1-5, with TRBD1 matching over 10 bases. CDR3 size: 14 residues. V lost 11 bases to trimming and J lost 2 bases; unmatched junction nucleotides: 6. The CDR3 DNA reads TGTGCCGCGGGGGACAGGGGTCGCAATCAGCCCCAGCATTTT. Translated, it gives CAAGDRGRNQPQHF.

The chain combines TRBV5-1 with TRBJ2-1; D is ambiguous. The CDR3 extends over 17 amino acids. Germline CDR1 and CDR2: SGHRS and YFSETQ. V was cut by 0 bases and J by 5 bases, with 18 bases left in between. The CDR3 here is CASSLAVVSDPDNEQFF. The CDR3, as DNA: TGCGCCAGCAGCTTGGCCGTGGTGTCCGACCCTGACAATGAGCAGTTCTTC. Complete variable domain (other parts from reference TRBV5-1 and TRBJ2-1): KAGVTQTPRYLIKTRGQQVTLSCSPISGHRSVSWYQQTPGQGLQFLFEYFSETQRNKGNFPGRFSGRQFSNSRSEMNVSTLELGDSALYLCASSLAVVSDPDNEQFFGPGTRLTVL.

This clonotype was seen a few times. The J gene is TRBJ1-1, the V gene TRBV5-1, with D possibly matching TRBD1 (5 bases). Between the trimmed V and J ends, which lost 7 bases and 5 bases, there was a span of 12 bases. CDR1 SGHRS and CDR2 YFSETQ come from the germline V gene. There are 12 residues in the CDR3. The CDR3 DNA reads as TGCGCCAGCGATGGGGGTGGGACTGAAGCTTTCTTT. Residues: CASDGGGTEAFF. Full variable domain (remainder filled in from reference TRBV5-1 and TRBJ1-1): KAGVTQTPRYLIKTRGQQVTLSCSPISGHRSVSWYQQTPGQGLQFLFEYFSETQRNKGNFPGRFSGRQFSNSRSEMNVSTLELGDSALYLCASDGGGTEAFFGQGTRLTVV.

In its sample, this clonotype was seen a few times. CDR3 in amino acids: CASSPDLATLVVEQFF. In DNA, the CDR3 is TGCGCCAGCAGCCCTGACTTAGCGACCCTGGTTGTTGAGCAGTTCTTC. The V call is TRBV5-1, the J call TRBJ2-1, with TRBD2 as a possible D gene (5 bases). The CDR3 runs 16 residues. V lost 4 bases and J 9 bases, leaving 23 bases between the germline ends. Per the germline V gene, CDR1 is SGHRS and CDR2 is YFSETQ.

This rearrangement joins TRBV5-1 to TRBJ2-5; 8 nucleotides agree with TRBD1. Trimming removed 4 bases from V and 5 bases from J; junction bases left unmatched: 7. Germline CDR1 reads SGHRS; CDR2 reads YFSETQ. There are 14 residues in the CDR3. CDR3 amino acids: CASSTTHRGETQYF. The CDR3 DNA is TGCGCCAGCAGCACGACACACAGGGGGGAGACCCAGTACTTC. Supplemented by reference TRBV5-1 and TRBJ2-5, the full variable domain reads KAGVTQTPRYLIKTRGQQVTLSCSPISGHRSVSWYQQTPGQGLQFLFEYFSETQRNKGNFPGRFSGRQFSNSRSEMNVSTLELGDSALYLCASSTTHRGETQYFGPGTRLLVL.

The chain carries TRBV3-1 and TRBJ1-4; possibly TRBD1 for D (5 bases). The V and J ends lost 2 bases and 8 bases respectively, with 15 bases between them. The CDR3 is 15 amino acids. Per germline, CDR1 LGHDT and CDR2 YNNKEL (reference sequence). CDR3 amino acids: CASSQLRGRNEKLFF. In DNA, the CDR3 is TGTGCCAGCAGCCAACTCCGGGGCCGTAACGAAAAACTGTTTTTT.

The genes are TRBV4-2 and TRBJ2-6; D perhaps matches TRBD2 (5 bases). V was shortened by 0 bases and J by 1 base, with 7 bases between the two germline ends. CDR3 size: 16 residues. Looked up from germline, CDR1 is LGHNA and CDR2 is YNFKEQ. CDR3: CASSQDTGSGANVLTF. The DNA of the CDR3 is TGTGCCAGCAGCCAAGATACGGGGTCTGGGGCCAACGTCCTGACTTTC.

This clonotype came up a few times. The chain joins TRBV10-3 to TRBJ1-5; TRBD1 matches 8 bases. The CDR3 has 11 amino acids. The germline V gene has CDR1 ENHRY and CDR2 SYGVKD. The ends lost 10 bases at V and 5 bases at J; junction bases unmatched: 1. The CDR3, as DNA: TGTGCCACGGGACAGGATCAGCCCCAGCATTTT. Its protein product is CATGQDQPQHF.

The rearrangement links TRBV29-1 to TRBJ2-5; 8 bases are a match to TRBD2. The V gene end was trimmed by 5 bases and the J gene end by 5 bases; junction bases not matched to a gene: 7. Germline V gene lookup returns CDR1 SQVTM and CDR2 ANQGSEA. The CDR3 spans 13 residues. The chain's CDR3 is CSVRAGAGETQYF. CDR3 nucleotide sequence: TGCAGCGTTAGAGCGGGGGCTGGGGAGACCCAGTACTTC.

This clonotype was observed at least ten times. The chain recombines TRBV4-1 with TRBJ2-4; D is undetermined. The CDR3 sequence is 19 residues long. Trimming took off 3 bases at V and 0 bases at J, with 21 bases between the two ends. Looked up from germline, CDR1 is MGHRA and CDR2 is YSYEKL. CDR3 in amino acids: CASSQVFSEPGLAKNIQYF. The CDR3 region has the DNA TGCGCCAGCAGCCAGGTCTTCTCGGAACCCGGTCTAGCCAAAAACATTCAGTACTTC.

This clonotype has just a few counts. The chain uses TRBV27 and TRBJ2-1, with D unclear. The CDR3 has 13 amino acids. Trimming left V 6 bases short and J 13 bases short, with 19 bases between. CDR1 is MNHEY and CDR2 is SMNVEV in the germline V gene (reference sequence). The CDR3 protein is CASSRTMSYLQFF. CDR3 bases: TGTGCCAGCAGCCGAACAATGTCCTATTTACAGTTCTTC.

This clonotype has a single count. The chain uses TRBV7-9 and TRBJ2-3, with 7 bases lining up with TRBD1. Germline CDR1 is SEHNR and CDR2 is FQNEAQ (reference sequence). V shed 6 bases, J shed 3 bases, and the junction held 6 bases outside the gene matches. The CDR3 consists of 14 residues. The CDR3 sequence is CASRSTGWTDTQYF. The CDR3 DNA reads TGTGCCAGCAGATCGACAGGGTGGACAGATACGCAGTATTTT.

The chain has TRBV6-2 or TRBV6-3 and TRBJ2-4; TRBD1 matches at 7 bases. The junction had 9 bases not matched to a gene; V was cut back by 6 bases and J by 7 bases. The CDR3 spans 14 residues. The germline CDR1 and CDR2 sequences are MNHEY and SVGEGT. The chain's CDR3 is CASSPDRVSNIQYF. As DNA, the CDR3 is TGTGCCAGCAGCCCTGACAGGGTATCGAACATTCAGTACTTC.

There are a few counts of this clonotype. This sequence joins TRBV28 and TRBJ2-5; D assignment may be TRBD1 or TRBD2 (5 bases each). CDR3 size: 14 residues. In germline, CDR1 is MDHEN, CDR2 SYDVKM. The V gene lost 2 bases and the J gene lost 6 bases, with 13 bases spanning the gap. CDR3 loop: CASSLKGTPKTQYF. CDR3 bases: TGTGCCAGCAGTTTAAAAGGGACCCCGAAGACCCAGTACTTC.

The rearrangement joins TRBV24-1 to TRBJ2-1; the D gene could be TRBD1 or TRBD2 (5 bases each). V was clipped by 4 bases and J by 8 bases, with 17 bases between them. The CDR3 runs to 15 residues. CDR1 KGHDR and CDR2 SFDVKD come from the germline V gene. CDR3 sequence: CATSDRGIAFYEQFF. CDR3 sequence (DNA): TGTGCCACCAGTGACCGGGGCATCGCCTTCTATGAGCAGTTCTTC.

This clonotype was observed once. V gene TRBV12-3 or TRBV12-4 combines with J gene TRBJ1-2; 10 bases are a match to TRBD1. This CDR3 is 15 amino acids long. The ends lost 5 bases at V and 6 bases at J; junction bases unmatched: 9. CDR3: CASSPSTGGANGYTF. As DNA, the CDR3 is TGTGCCAGCAGTCCATCGACAGGGGGCGCGAATGGCTACACCTTC.

On this clonotype itself: A read error may account for a junction end that differs from germline. The chain couples TRBV24-1 to TRBJ1-1; D unclear. The CDR3 runs 14 residues. From germline, CDR1 is KGHDR and CDR2 SFDVKD. The CDR3 is CATNDPAGELEAFF. CDR3 in DNA: TGTGCCACCAATGATCCGGCTGGGGAGCTTGAAGCTTTCTTT.

This clonotype was found a few times. The chain is built from TRBV6-2 or TRBV6-3 and TRBJ1-1; D not certain. V was cut by 5 bases and J by 1 base, with 20 bases left in between. This CDR3 has 17 amino acids. Germline values: CDR1 MNHEY, CDR2 SVGEGT. CDR3 residues: CASSVYEYSPGNTEAFF. Written as DNA, the CDR3 is TGTGCCAGCAGTGTATACGAATACTCCCCGGGGAACACTGAAGCTTTCTTT.

V usage is TRBV15 and J usage is TRBJ1-5; D ambiguous. The CDR3 consists of 17 residues. The V end lost 2 bases, the J end lost 0 bases, and 14 bases lay between the germline ends. CDR1 is LNHNV, CDR2 YYDKDF, per germline (reference sequence). As DNA, the CDR3 is TGTGCCACCAGCAGATCGACTACAGATTATAGCAATCAGCCCCAGCATTTT. Translation: CATSRSTTDYSNQPQHF.